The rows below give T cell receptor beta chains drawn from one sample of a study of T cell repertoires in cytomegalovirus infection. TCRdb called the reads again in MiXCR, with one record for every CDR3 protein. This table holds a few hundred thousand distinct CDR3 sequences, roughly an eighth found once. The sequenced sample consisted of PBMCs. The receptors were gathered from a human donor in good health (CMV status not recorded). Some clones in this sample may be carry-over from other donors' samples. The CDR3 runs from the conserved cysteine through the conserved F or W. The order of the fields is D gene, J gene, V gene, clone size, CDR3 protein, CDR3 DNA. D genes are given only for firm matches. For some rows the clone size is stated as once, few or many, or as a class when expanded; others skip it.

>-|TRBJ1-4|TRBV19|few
CASSINAGANEKLFF
TGTGCCAGTAGTATCAATGCAGGGGCCAACGAAAAACTGTTTTTT
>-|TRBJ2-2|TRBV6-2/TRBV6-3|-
CASVDMAQLNTGELFF
TGTGCCAGCGTTGATATGGCACAGTTAAACACCGGGGAGCTGTTTTTT
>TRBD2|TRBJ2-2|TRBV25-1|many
CASSDLAGDTGELFF
TGTGCCAGCAGTGATTTAGCGGGAGACACCGGGGAGCTGTTTTTT
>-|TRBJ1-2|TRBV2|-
CATGTENYGYTF
TGTGCCACCGGGACGGAAAACTATGGCTACACCTTC
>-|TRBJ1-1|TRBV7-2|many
CASSLASRAEAFF
TGTGCCAGCAGCTTAGCATCCAGGGCTGAAGCTTTCTTT
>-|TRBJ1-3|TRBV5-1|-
CASSPASAGNTIYF
TGCGCCAGCAGCCCGGCTTCGGCTGGAAACACCATATATTTT
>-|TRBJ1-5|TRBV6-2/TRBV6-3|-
CASSYVRARQPQHF
TGTGCCAGCAGTTACGTCAGGGCACGGCAGCCCCAGCATTTT
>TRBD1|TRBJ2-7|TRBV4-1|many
CASSQASGQGAGEQYF
TGCGCCAGCAGCCAAGCCTCCGGACAGGGGGCTGGTGAGCAGTACTTC
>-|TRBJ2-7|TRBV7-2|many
CASSFGTSFSYEQYF
TGTGCCAGCAGTTTCGGGACATCGTTCTCCTACGAGCAGTACTTC
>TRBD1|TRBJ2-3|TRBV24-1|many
CATSDSGQARTDTQYF
TGTGCCACCAGTGATTCTGGACAGGCCCGCACAGATACGCAGTATTTT
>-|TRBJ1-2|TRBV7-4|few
CASSPLDSEEYGYTF
TGTGCCAGCAGTCCTTTGGACTCCGAGGAGTATGGCTACACCTTC
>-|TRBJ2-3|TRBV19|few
CASSIRASRNTDTQYF
TGTGCCAGTAGCATCAGGGCTAGCCGAAACACAGATACGCAGTATTTT
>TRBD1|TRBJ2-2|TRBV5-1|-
CASSWTGPTGELFF
TGCGCCAGCAGCTGGACAGGACCTACCGGGGAGCTGTTTTTT
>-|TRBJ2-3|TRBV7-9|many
CASTGAGTTDTQYF
TGTGCCAGCACAGGGGCAGGGACCACAGATACGCAGTATTTT
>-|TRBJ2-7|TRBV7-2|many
CASSSRSAPSYEQYF
TGTGCCAGCAGCTCCCGGTCAGCACCGTCCTACGAGCAGTACTTC
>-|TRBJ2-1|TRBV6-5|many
CASGKQGFYNEQFF
TGTGCCAGCGGAAAACAGGGATTCTACAATGAGCAGTTCTTC
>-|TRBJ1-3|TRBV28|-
CASAPMISGNTIYF
TGTGCCAGCGCTCCGATGATCTCTGGAAACACCATATATTTT